Below, 8 T cell receptor beta chains from the same sample are listed, as sequenced in a study of blood T cell repertoires in COVID-19. Profiled with immunoSEQ multiplex PCR; TCRdb holds only in-frame clones, not every one. The sample lists more than 200,000 clones, around 90% seen once, with over 1.3% in the top ten. The sequencing sample was made of peripheral blood. The receptors originated from an elderly man with acute or convalescent COVID-19.

This clone was observed a single time. The chain combines TRBV11-3 with TRBJ2-3; weak D call: TRBD1 (6 bases). The CDR3 is made up of 14 amino acids. Trimming removed 3 bases at V and 6 bases at J, with 13 bases between. Per germline, CDR1 SGHNT and CDR2 YENEEA. CDR3 sequence reads: CASSFRGPGDTQYF. CDR3 coding DNA: TGTGCCAGCAGCTTCAGGGGTCCGGGGGATACGCAGTATTTT.

In DNA, the CDR3 is TGCAGCGTCCGAAGCGGGAGGGATGTCGGGGAGCTGTTTTTT. It yields the protein CSVRSGRDVGELFF. The gene calls are TRBV29-1 and TRBJ2-2, with 10 bases fitting TRBD2. The CDR3 length is 14 residues. CDR1 is SQVTM, CDR2 ANQGSEA, per germline. The junction had 8 bases not matched to a gene; V was cut back by 6 bases and J by 7 bases.

The chain is built from TRBV18 and TRBJ2-5; the D gene is possibly TRBD1 (5 bases). The CDR3 contains 16 residues. V shed 3 bases and J shed 2 bases, with 16 bases lying between them. Germline CDR1 KGHSH, CDR2 LQKENI. The CDR3 region is CASSPLRGQGQETQYF. As DNA, the CDR3 is TGTGCCAGCTCACCTCTTAGGGGTCAGGGACAAGAGACCCAGTACTTC.

The rearrangement links TRBV6-5 to TRBJ1-1, with 11 positions matching TRBD1. The CDR3 consists of 14 residues. V dropped 4 bases and J dropped 4; count of bases not matched to a gene: 2. Looked up from germline, CDR1 is MNHEY and CDR2 is SVGAGI. CDR3 bases: TGTGCCAGCAGTTGGGACAGGGGGGGCACTGAAGCTTTCTTT. As protein: CASSWDRGGTEAFF.

V is TRBV21-1 and J is TRBJ1-5. TRBV21-1 is marked as a pseudogene. This CDR3 has 16 residues. The CDR3 spells CASSKAGGLSNQPQHF. CDR3 nucleotides: TGTGCCAGCAGCAAAGCAGGAGGGTTAAGCAATCAGCCCCAGCATTTT.

This clone was counted only a few times. V and J are TRBV27 and TRBJ1-2; D ambiguous. Germline values: CDR1 MNHEY, CDR2 SMNVEV (reference sequence). This CDR3 spans 16 amino acids. V shed 4 bases and J shed 0 bases, with 15 bases lying between them. CDR3 region: CASSSTIGNSNYGYTF. The CDR3 DNA reads TGTGCCAGCAGTTCTACAATCGGGAATTCTAACTATGGCTACACCTTC.

The CDR3 sequence: CASSTLAGGFGRTDTQYF. CDR3 in DNA: TGTGCCAGTAGCACCCTAGCGGGGGGGTTCGGTCGCACAGATACGCAGTATTTT. V gene TRBV19 combines with J gene TRBJ2-3; the match to TRBD2 covers 12 bases. Germline V lookup: CDR1 LNHDA, CDR2 SQIVND (reference sequence). This CDR3 contains 18 residues. Trimming at V came to 6 bases and at J to 1 base, leaving 11 bases not matched to a gene.

J is TRBJ2-5 and V is TRBV5-1; TRBD2 aligns across 7 bases. V lost 2 bases, J lost 3 bases, and 10 bases stayed unmatched. This CDR3 is built from 16 residues. CDR1 and CDR2 from the germline V gene are SGHRS and YFSETQ. This CDR3 reads CASSFPGGGPEETQYF. DNA for the CDR3: TGCGCCAGCAGCTTTCCCGGGGGAGGGCCTGAAGAGACCCAGTACTTC.